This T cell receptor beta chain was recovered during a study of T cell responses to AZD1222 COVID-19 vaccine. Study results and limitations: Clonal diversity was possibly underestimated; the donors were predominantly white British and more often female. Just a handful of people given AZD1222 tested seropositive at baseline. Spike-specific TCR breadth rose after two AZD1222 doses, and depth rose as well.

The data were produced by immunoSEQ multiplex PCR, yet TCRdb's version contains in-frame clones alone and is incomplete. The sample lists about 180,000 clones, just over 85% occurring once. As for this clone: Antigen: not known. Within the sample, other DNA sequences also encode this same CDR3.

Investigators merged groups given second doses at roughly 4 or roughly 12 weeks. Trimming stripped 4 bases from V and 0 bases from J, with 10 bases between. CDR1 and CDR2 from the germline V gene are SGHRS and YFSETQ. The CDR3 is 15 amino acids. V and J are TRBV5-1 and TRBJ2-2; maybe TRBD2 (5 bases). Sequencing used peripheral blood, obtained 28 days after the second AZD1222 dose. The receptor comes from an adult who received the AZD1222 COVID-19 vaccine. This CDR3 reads CASSPGNPNTGELFF. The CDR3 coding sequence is TGCGCCAGCAGCCCCGGGAATCCGAACACCGGGGAGCTGTTTTTT.